The TCR beta chain under discussion was sequenced for a study of blood T cell repertoires in COVID-19. Study details: Nucleic acid was either cDNA or gDNA, and it came from T cells, B-cell-depleted T cells, or PBMCs.

Only in-frame clones appear in the TCRdb table, and some are missing; sequencing was by immunoSEQ multiplex PCR. Among a few hundred thousand clones listed, 80% to 85% were seen once. Across about two dozen US areas, participants ranged in age from 18 to 89 years. Assignments of participants to cohorts depended upon their own reported clinical history. From germline, CDR1 is GTSNPN and CDR2 SVGIG (reference sequence). Trimming left V 3 bases short and J 4 bases short, with 13 bases between. This CDR3 spans 14 amino acids. The V call is TRBV30, the J call TRBJ2-1, with D perhaps TRBD2 (6 bases). The receptor comes from a man aged 45 to 65 who had recovered from COVID-19. Material for sequencing was PBMCs or T cells enriched from blood (not recorded which). The CDR3 nucleotides are TGTGCCTGGAGGCCGGGACTCCTGTACAATGAGCAGTTCTTC. Its protein product is CAWRPGLLYNEQFF.